This T cell receptor (beta chain) was sequenced during a study of lymphopenia after photon versus proton radiotherapy (dated by TCRdb to the late 2010s). With respect to the entire study: The immunological effects of photon versus proton radiation therapy were compared in patients with gastrointestinal tumors who developed high-grade lymphopenia. The cohort included some 20 patients with gastrointestinal tumors who developed lymphopenia after receiving either photon or proton therapy. The study was designed to characterize how the impact on the immune system differs between the two radiation modalities.

The paper's findings and limits, for the study overall: After the lymphocyte count nadir, repertoires from photon-treated patients showed oligoclonal expansion, particularly of CD8+ Temra cells, and this expansion drove the decline in diversity. Among patients across the cohort who died, overall survival time showed an inverse correlation with a larger post-nadir drop in TCR diversity. Proton-treated patients stayed relatively stable during treatment, while photon-treated patients lost naive T cells and TCR diversity and gained effector/memory populations. The survival association was examined only in patients who died, and the authors described better survival with proton therapy as a possibility, not as a demonstrated result.

The germline V gene yields KGHSH for CDR1 and LQKENI for CDR2. The CDR3 sequence holds 14 residues, the cysteine and phenylalanine included. Of the read, only the CDR3 DNA is kept; its 42 bases are in frame from base 1. As to this clone: This clone's antigen is unknown. No much larger clone exists at a distance of one base, and base qualities are not known.

The library relied on the immunoSEQ multiplex PCR assay. T cell repertoires were profiled by deep sequencing of rearranged TCR beta loci, alongside multiparametric flow cytometry. Imported from immuneACCESS, the table was reduced by TCRdb to in-frame sequences with V and J called. These copies leave out some clones; in studies compared against another copy, an unresolved V gene accounts for under half, and the cause of the remainder is not known. For this sample the table gives some 70,000 clones, of which 87% were detected only once. The ten largest account for about a tenth of the sample. The sample here was peripheral blood, taken from a patient treated with proton-based radiotherapy. The chain uses TRBV18 and TRBJ2-5; the junction holds 7 bases that match TRBD1. With the DNA end fitting TRBJ2-7 better, the J assignment may be wrong. The clonotype originates from a man older than 75 with esophageal cancer. The CDR3 loop reads CASSRGDSTYEQYF. The DNA sequence follows: TGTGCCAGCTCGCGAGGGGACAGTACCTACGAGCAGTACTTC.